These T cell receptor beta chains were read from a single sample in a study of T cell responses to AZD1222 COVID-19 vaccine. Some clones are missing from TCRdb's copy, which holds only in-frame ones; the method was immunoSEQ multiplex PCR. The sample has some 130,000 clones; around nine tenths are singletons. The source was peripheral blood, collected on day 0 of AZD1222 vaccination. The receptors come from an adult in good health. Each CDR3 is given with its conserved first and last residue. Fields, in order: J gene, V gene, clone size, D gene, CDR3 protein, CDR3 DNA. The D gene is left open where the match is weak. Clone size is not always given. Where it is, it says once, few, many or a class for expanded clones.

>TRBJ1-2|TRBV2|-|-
CASSEQGYGYTF
TGTGCCAGCAGCGAACAGGGTTATGGCTACACCTTC
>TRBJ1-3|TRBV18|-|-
CASSPDMGPGNTIYF
TGTGCCAGCTCACCAGATATGGGTCCAGGAAACACCATATATTTT
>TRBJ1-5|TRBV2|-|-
CASTEGRLNQPQHF
TGTGCCAGCACCGAAGGGCGCTTAAATCAGCCCCAGCATTTT
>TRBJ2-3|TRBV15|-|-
CATSRDRTPAQYF
TGTGCCACCAGCAGAGATCGGACCCCCGCGCAGTATTTT
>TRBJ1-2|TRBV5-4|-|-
CASTGANYGYTF
TGTGCCAGCACGGGAGCTAACTATGGCTACACCTTC
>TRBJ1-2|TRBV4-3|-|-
CASSQDSREDGYTF
TGCGCCAGCAGCCAAGATTCCAGGGAAGATGGCTACACCTTC
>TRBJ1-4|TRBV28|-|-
CASSLRGLSFF
TGTGCCAGCAGTTTAAGGGGACTTTCGTTTTTT
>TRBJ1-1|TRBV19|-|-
CASSADGQLEAFF
TGTGCCAGTAGTGCTGACGGACAGTTAGAAGCTTTCTTT
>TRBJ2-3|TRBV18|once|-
CASSRGDTQYF
TGTGCCAGCTCGAGGGGGGATACGCAGTATTTT
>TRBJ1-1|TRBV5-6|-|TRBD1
CASSPGQPYRDTEAFF
TGTGCCAGCAGCCCGGGACAGCCCTACAGGGACACTGAAGCTTTCTTT
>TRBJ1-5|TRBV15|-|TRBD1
CATSRDFGTGRRGNQPQHF
TGTGCCACCAGCAGAGATTTCGGGACAGGGAGGAGGGGCAATCAGCCCCAGCATTTT
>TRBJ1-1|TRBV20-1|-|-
CSARQETEAFF
TGCAGTGCTCGACAGGAGACTGAAGCTTTCTTT
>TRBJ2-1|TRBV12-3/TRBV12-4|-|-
CASSQGYNEQFF
TGTGCCAGCAGCCAGGGGTACAATGAGCAGTTCTTC
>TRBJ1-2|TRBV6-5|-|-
CASSSTRTAPYGYTF
TGTGCCAGCAGCAGTACCCGGACAGCCCCCTATGGCTACACCTTC
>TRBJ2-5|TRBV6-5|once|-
CASSALAGHPTQYF
TGTGCCAGCAGCGCACTGGCGGGCCACCCGACCCAGTACTTC